Sequencing of this T cell receptor (beta chain) was carried out in a study of cytomegalovirus exposure and HLA in healthy donors. V was trimmed by 0 bases and J by 0 bases, leaving 16 bases between them. CDR3 size: 18 residues. The germline V gene encodes CDR1 SGDLS and CDR2 YYNGEE. Broader study findings: V segments that were indistinguishable, TRBV6-2 and TRBV6-3 among them, were omitted from analysis. It was reported that TCR beta sequences correctly inferred the HLA-A and HLA-B alleles for most subjects. Later, TCR association rates were found to vary by HLA locus, highest for DRB1 and lowest for HLA-C.

This clone was seen a single time. Its antigen is still unknown. PCR employed 60 Vbeta and 13 Jbeta primers. Data came from immunoSEQ multiplex PCR; TCRdb stores just in-frame clones and leaves some out. The sample includes 100,000 to 120,000 clones, over 70% of them seen just once. The receptor was isolated from a woman in her 40s in good health and CMV-seropositive. This chain links TRBV9 with TRBJ2-1; maybe TRBD1 (6 bases). The sequenced material came from PBMCs. DNA of the CDR3: TGTGCCAGCAGCGTAGCTGTGGGGGCTATGGGCTCCTACAATGAGCAGTTCTTC. Translation: CASSVAVGAMGSYNEQFF.